This T cell receptor (beta chain) was profiled in a study of Graves' ophthalmopathy and Graves' hyperthyroidism (dated by TCRdb to 2016 to 2019). With respect to the entire study: Hyperthyroidism was defined as stable when no progression to ophthalmopathy occurred within 18 months of follow-up. In roughly 6 hyperthyroidism patients, the T-cell repertoire of thyroid tissue was compared with the T-cell repertoire of blood. Once sampling was done, hyperthyroidism patients were given methimazole at a starting dose of 30 mg daily, while ophthalmopathy patients were given high-dose intravenous methylprednisolone. A discovery set of 100 patients (about 45 ophthalmopathy, 57 stable hyperthyroidism) was enrolled to explore V-J signatures distinguishing ophthalmopathy from hyperthyroidism. In total, 135 blood samples were TCR-sequenced: approximately 42 ophthalmopathy, some 80 hyperthyroidism and roughly 17 hyperthyroidism-to-ophthalmopathy patients. The study used signatures of the TCR beta repertoire to tell Graves' ophthalmopathy apart from Graves' hyperthyroidism and to predict which patients would progress to ophthalmopathy. For independent validation, a separate cohort was made up of some 19 hyperthyroidism patients plus 17 patients who later progressed from hyperthyroidism to ophthalmopathy.

General conclusions and limits of the study: No statistical method was used to predetermine the sample size, and group allocation was not hidden from the investigators. Most of the expanded thyroid clonotypes with a frequency above 0.001 were also detected in blood, and it was suggested that the thyroid immune response may be reflected by blood repertoires. In validation, the model predicted ophthalmopathy progression with less than 71% sensitivity and 72.22% specificity; more than ten predicted patients were CT-confirmed with GO in a median of approximately 6.2 months. In cross-validation, the 13-signature model distinguished ophthalmopathy from stable hyperthyroidism with approximately 90% sensitivity and 81.08% specificity, while in the test set the corresponding values were about 80% and 75%.

Patients with hyperthyroidism were aged 18 to 65 years, had been newly diagnosed, and had a disease duration of less than 2 months. Patients with other autoimmune diseases, uncontrolled infections, pregnancy or lactation were excluded. Diagnosis was based on clinical symptoms, serum thyroxine, TRAb, thyroid ultrasound and orbital computed tomography. Total RNA was extracted with Trizol reagent and quality-checked on an Agilent 2100 Bioanalyzer. For repertoire sequencing, TCR beta CDR3 regions were amplified from RNA transcripts. The first round of RT-PCR was done with HTBI primers and the Qiagen OneStep RT-PCR kit, and was followed by a second round of multiplex PCR, then size selection and purification. Libraries were sequenced on an Illumina HiSeq2000 using paired-end 100 bp reads. The authors' analysis ran thus. SOAPnuke was used to process the reads, throwing out any read that had adapters, had uncalled bases, had a mean Phred below 15, or lacked an exact constant-primer or identifier match. COPE v1.2.5 was used to merge high-quality paired reads. Each unique nucleotide sequence was treated as a clonotype, and MiTCR v1.1 was used to align the clonotypes to the IMGT TRB V, D and J references. The analysis was limited to V-J combinations with a frequency above 0.0001, which together covered 98% to 99.2% of repertoires. A TCR clonal expansion and chaos score per V-J combination was defined as the ratio of F50 clonal expansion to chaos observed in the TCRdist matrix. Welch's t-statistics and random forest were used to reduce the features to roughly 14 V-J combinations, which were then used as input to a naive Bayes classifier. The similarity between thyroid and blood repertoires was quantified using the Morisita-Horn index. TCRdb cleaned the public reads at Q25 with fastp, built clones with MiXCR and kept in-frame beta chains. Here each entry gathers all rows of one CDR3 protein and keeps the most common genes and DNA. What appears here as the V and J calls and clone size reflects TCRdb's work, not the paper's. A total of around 1.1 million distinct CDR3 sequences appear in this sample, about 36% of them only once. The ten largest clonotypes hold more than 9.5% of the sample.

A word on this clonotype: This clone's antigen is unknown. Per-base qualities were not stored, and no clone one base away is much larger.

The clonotype originates from an adult man with Graves' hyperthyroidism. The sample comprised peripheral blood or thyroid tissue (not recorded which).

The DNA sequence is TGCAGCGCCAAAGGGACAGGCCAATACGAGCAGTACTTC. Translation gives CSAKGTGQYEQYF. The V and J segments used are TRBV29-1 and TRBJ2-7; TRBD1 matches 8 bases in the middle. CDR1 and CDR2, looked up from the germline V gene, are SQVTM and ANQGSEA. For this chain, trimming is 7 bases at the V end and 4 bases at the J end, and the number of junction bases without a gene match is 9. The CDR3 sequence holds 13 residues, the cysteine and phenylalanine included. Kept here is only the CDR3 DNA, which spans 39 bases and is read in frame from base 1.